This T cell receptor beta chain comes out of a study of blood T cell repertoires in COVID-19. The CDR3 has 16 amino acids. CDR1 and CDR2 (germline): SGHTA, FQGNSA. Trimming left V 5 bases short and J 6 bases short, with 20 bases between. Libraries were prepared by immunoSEQ multiplex PCR; TCRdb keeps only in-frame clonotypes and omits some of them. The sample lists approximately 260,000 clones; approximately 82% were seen once. Input material: peripheral blood. The TCR comes from a man between 60 and 70 years old who had recovered from COVID-19. The chain couples TRBV7-2 to TRBJ1-5, with D possibly being TRBD1 (6 bases). CDR3 loop: CASSQQGQGWGQPQHF. The CDR3 DNA sequence: TGTGCCAGCAGCCAACAGGGCCAGGGGTGGGGTCAGCCCCAGCATTTT.